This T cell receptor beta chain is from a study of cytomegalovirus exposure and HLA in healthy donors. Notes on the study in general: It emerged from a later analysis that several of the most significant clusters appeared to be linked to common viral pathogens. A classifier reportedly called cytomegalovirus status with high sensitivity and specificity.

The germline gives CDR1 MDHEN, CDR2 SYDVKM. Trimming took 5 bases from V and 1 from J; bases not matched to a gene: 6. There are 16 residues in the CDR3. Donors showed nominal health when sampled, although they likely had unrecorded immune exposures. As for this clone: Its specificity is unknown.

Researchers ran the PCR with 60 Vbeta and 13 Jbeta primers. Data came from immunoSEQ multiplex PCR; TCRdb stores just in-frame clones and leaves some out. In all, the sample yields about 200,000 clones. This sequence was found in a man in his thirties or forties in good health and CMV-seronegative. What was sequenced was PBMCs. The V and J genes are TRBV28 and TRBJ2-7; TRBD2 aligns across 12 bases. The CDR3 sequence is CASSPGLAGFSYEQYF. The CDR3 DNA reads TGTGCCAGCAGTCCGGGACTAGCGGGCTTTTCCTACGAGCAGTACTTC. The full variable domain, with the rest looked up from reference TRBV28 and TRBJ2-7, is DVKVTQSSRYLVKRTGEKVFLECVQDMDHENMFWYRQDPGLGLRLIYFSYDVKMKEKGDIPEGYSVSREKKERFSLILESASTNQTSMYLCASSPGLAGFSYEQYFGPGTRLTVT.